This T cell receptor (beta chain) emerged from a study of blood T cell repertoires in COVID-19 (dated by TCRdb to about 2020). General notes on the study: The collaborator samples originated in the United States, Italy and Spain and spanned the acute and convalescent phases of COVID-19. The material from the prospective study consisted of cDNA or gDNA derived from T cells, B-cell-depleted T cells, or PBMCs. Deeply sampled blood TCRbeta repertoires from subjects exposed to, actively infected with, or recovered from COVID-19 were included in the dataset. The repertoires were released in a freely available public database meant as a resource for research on the immune response to SARS-CoV-2. The samples were drawn from the first 160 participants of the ongoing ImmuneRACE study and from about 1,200 subjects provided by 6 global collaborators. The sample metadata nearly always contained a de-identified subject ID, COVID-19 status, age in years and sex. Where HLA class I and class II types were available, the types were taken from metadata supplied by the sample provider, not from assay-based typing.

What the research found in general, with its limitations: The quantity of clinical and demographic metadata differed by source and by participant and was supplied without curation.

As regards this clone: Its antigen specificity is not known. No base quality values were provided; no much bigger clone lies one nucleotide off.

TCRbeta CDR3 regions were amplified from genomic DNA using the immunoSEQ Assay, a bias-controlled multiplex PCR. From the authors' description of their analysis: The number of nucleated cells in each sample was estimated by amplification of reference gene primers within the assay. To quantify the absolute abundance of each unique TCRbeta CDR3 rearrangement, sequence reads were collapsed and filtered. Productive Simpson clonality was computed per sample as the square root of Simpson's diversity index over productive rearrangements. As stored in TCRdb, this immuneACCESS dataset retains in-frame rearrangements with V and J assigned. A fraction of the clones does not appear; measured against another copy, unresolved V genes explain less than half of the discrepancy, and the remainder lacks a known reason. The DNA was the basis for D and trimming; V, J and clone size are from that table. The sample table contains 40,000 to 55,000 clones; only one count was recorded for about nine tenths of them. The ten largest clonotypes hold roughly an eighth of the sample.

Trimming leaves V shorter by 7 bases and J shorter by 0 bases, with the junction holding 5 bases beyond the gene matches. From cysteine to phenylalanine, the CDR3 is 15 amino acids long. Of all the DNA, just the CDR3 is kept, 45 bases in frame from base 1. In the germline V gene, CDR1 corresponds to WSHSY and CDR2 to SAAADI. Collaborating institutions collected whole blood in K2EDTA tubes following their own protocols. Collaborator samples were shipped for TCRbeta analysis as frozen whole blood, isolated PBMCs, or DNA extracted from either sample type. In this chain, TRBV10-2 is recombined with TRBJ1-4; TRBD1 lines up with 7 middle nucleotides. Sequencing input: peripheral blood. This sequence was found in a human donor in a cohort sampled during active COVID-19. The DNA sequence is given as TGCGCCAGCAATACTGGGACAGCAACTAATGAAAAACTGTTTTTT. The translation is CASNTGTATNEKLFF.